The 30 T cell receptor beta chains reported below all come from one sample, sequenced in a study of blood T cell repertoires in COVID-19. Clones were read by immunoSEQ multiplex PCR, and TCRdb kept only the in-frame ones, dropping some. The sample lists about 220,000 clones, approximately 82% occurring once. Material: peripheral blood. These receptors all come from a woman older than 75 with acute or convalescent COVID-19.

J is TRBJ1-2 and V is TRBV4-1; TRBD1 matches at 11 bases. Germline CDR1 reads MGHRA; CDR2 reads YSYEKL. The CDR3 contains 15 residues. V shed 3 bases and J 0 bases; nucleotides not matched to a gene: 0. CDR3: CASSQGQGANYGYTF. The DNA for the CDR3 is TGCGCCAGCAGCCAGGGACAGGGGGCTAACTATGGCTACACCTTC.

V is TRBV27 and J is TRBJ1-4; 9 positions match TRBD1. The germline CDR1 and CDR2 sequences are MNHEY and SMNVEV (reference sequence). Trimming took 6 bases from V and 7 from J; bases not matched to a gene: 9. The CDR3 is 15 amino acids. CDR3 residues: CASRVQGAWGEKLFF. The CDR3 DNA reads as TGTGCCAGCAGGGTACAGGGGGCTTGGGGTGAAAAACTGTTTTTT. The full variable domain, with the rest looked up from reference TRBV27 and TRBJ1-4, is EAQVTQNPRYLITVTGKKLTVTCSQNMNHEYMSWYRQDPGLGLRQIYYSMNVEVTDKGDVPEGYKVSRKEKRNFPLILESPSPNQTSLYFCASRVQGAWGEKLFFGSGTQLSVL.

This chain joins TRBV3-1 (or the pseudogene TRBV3-2) and TRBJ1-5, with D unresolved. The CDR3 is made up of 18 amino acids. Trimming shortened V by 0 bases and J by 2 bases, and 17 bases separated the two germline ends. From germline, CDR1 is LGHDT and CDR2 YNNKEL (reference sequence). This CDR3 is CASSQERMVGVGNQPQHF. The CDR3 region has the DNA TGTGCCAGCAGCCAAGAGCGTATGGTGGGAGTCGGCAATCAGCCCCAGCATTTT.

The chain has TRBV7-2 and TRBJ2-3, with TRBD2 as a possible D gene (6 bases). Trimming removed 1 base at V and 6 bases at J, with 8 bases between. This CDR3 contains 13 residues. Germline loops: CDR1 SGHTA, CDR2 FQGNSA. Here the CDR3 reads CASSLVRGDTQYF. Here the CDR3 DNA reads TGTGCCAGCAGCTTAGTTCGGGGGGATACGCAGTATTTT. Filled out from reference TRBV7-2 and TRBJ2-3, the complete variable domain reads GAGVSQSPSNKVTEKGKDVELRCDPISGHTALYWYRQSLGQGLEFLIYFQGNSAPDKSGLPSDRFSAERTGGSVSTLTIQRTQQEDSAVYLCASSLVRGDTQYFGPGTRLTVL.

The rearrangement joins TRBV3-1 (or the pseudogene TRBV3-2) to TRBJ2-1, with a possible D match to TRBD1 (5 bases). CDR3 length equals 15 residues. The V gene's germline CDR1 is LGHDT and CDR2 YNNKEL (reference sequence). Between the trimmed V and J ends, which lost 1 base and 6 bases, there was a span of 13 bases. The CDR3 protein is CASSQVAGYPNEQFF. For the CDR3, the DNA is TGTGCCAGCAGCCAAGTGGCAGGGTATCCCAATGAGCAGTTCTTC.

V and J are TRBV19 and TRBJ2-3, with TRBD1 as a possible D gene (6 bases). V was clipped by 10 bases and J by 6 bases, with 17 bases between them. The CDR3 totals 13 residues. Per the germline V gene, CDR1 is LNHDA and CDR2 is SQIVND (reference sequence). Here the CDR3 reads CATGQGSADTQYF. The CDR3 coding sequence is TGTGCCACCGGCCAGGGGTCGGCGGATACGCAGTATTTT.

This sequence joins TRBV7-2 and TRBJ2-7, with TRBD1 matching 7 bases. The germline V gene encodes CDR1 SGHTA and CDR2 FQGNSA. V trimming: 2 bases; J trimming: 9 bases; junction bases outside the gene matches: 16. The CDR3 length is 16 residues. The CDR3 sequence: CASSLRTGSHLGGQYF. As DNA, the CDR3 is TGTGCCAGCAGCTTAAGGACAGGCTCCCACTTGGGTGGGCAGTACTTC.

The chain employs TRBV3-1 (or the pseudogene TRBV3-2) and TRBJ1-6, with a possible D match to TRBD1 (5 bases). Germline V gene data show CDR1 as LGHDT and CDR2 as YNNKEL (reference sequence). This CDR3 has 16 residues. V was shortened by 6 bases and J by 7 bases, with 19 bases between the two germline ends. CDR3 in amino acids: CASSQIGEDGNSPLHF. For the CDR3, the DNA is TGTGCCAGCAGTCAGATAGGGGAGGATGGAAATTCACCCCTCCACTTT.

This rearrangement joins TRBV28 to TRBJ1-2; TRBD1 matches 7 bases. The V segment lost 5 bases and the J segment 8 bases; nucleotides outside the gene matches: 11. CDR3 size: 14 residues. Per the germline V gene, CDR1 is MDHEN and CDR2 is SYDVKM. The CDR3 spells CASSTLTGARGYTF. CDR3 sequence (DNA): TGTGCCAGCAGTACCCTAACAGGGGCACGGGGCTACACCTTC.

The chain combines TRBV6-2 or TRBV6-3 with TRBJ2-5, with a weak D call TRBD2 (6 bases). Germline CDR1 reads MNHEY; CDR2 reads SVGEGT. The CDR3 sequence is 16 residues long. V was cut by 5 bases and J by 2 bases, with 18 bases left in between. The CDR3 DNA is TGTGCCAGCAGTCTCGGGACGAGGCTAGCGCAAGAGACCCAGTACTTC. This sequence encodes CASSLGTRLAQETQYF.

With regard to this clone: Other DNA sequences from this sample encode an identical CDR3 as well. J is TRBJ1-1 and V is TRBV6-5, with 10 bases that match TRBD1. CDR1 and CDR2 from the germline V gene are MNHEY and SVGAGI. The ends lost 0 bases at V and 4 bases at J; junction bases unmatched: 2. CDR3 length: 15 amino acids. CDR3 bases: TGTGCCAGCAGTTACTCTAGGACAGGGGGCACTGAAGCTTTCTTT. Its protein product is CASSYSRTGGTEAFF.

On this clone: The germline gene is not matched at one end of the junction; a read error may be the cause. The chain links TRBV6-2 or TRBV6-3 to TRBJ1-1; 11 bases line up with TRBD1. The CDR3 loop spans 16 amino acids. Germline CDR1 is MNHEY and CDR2 is SVGEGT. DNA for the CDR3: TGTGCCAGCAGTTACAACGGACAGGGGGCGATTACTGACGCTTTCTTT. Translated, it gives CASSYNGQGAITDAFF.

The CDR3 nucleotides are TGTGCCAGCAGCTTCGACAGGGGGAACACTGAAGCTTTCTTT. It codes for CASSFDRGNTEAFF. This chain connects TRBV7-2 to TRBJ1-1; TRBD1 matches 8 bases. J lost 1 base, V lost 3 bases, and 1 base had no gene match. This CDR3 has 14 residues. The germline V gene has CDR1 SGHTA and CDR2 FQGNSA.

The chain employs TRBV27 and TRBJ2-7; 13 bases align to TRBD2. The CDR3 extends over 17 amino acids. Trimming took 3 bases from V and 2 from J; bases not matched to a gene: 7. Looked up from germline, CDR1 is MNHEY and CDR2 is SMNVEV (reference sequence). The chain's CDR3 is CASSLSLTSGGTYEQYF. CDR3 nucleotide sequence: TGTGCCAGCAGTTTGTCCCTGACTAGCGGGGGGACCTACGAGCAGTACTTC.

The rearrangement links TRBV6-6 to TRBJ2-7; TRBD1 matches at 9 bases. The V and J ends lost 0 bases and 7 bases, in that order; junction bases with no gene match: 10. CDR1 is MNHNY and CDR2 is SVGAGI in the germline V gene (reference sequence). The CDR3 length is 16 residues. CDR3 amino acids: CASSYSSGTGSGEQYF. CDR3 sequence (DNA): TGTGCCAGCAGTTACTCCTCCGGGACAGGGAGCGGGGAGCAGTACTTC.

This chain connects TRBV28 to TRBJ1-4; 9 nucleotides align to TRBD1. The CDR3 sequence is 17 residues long. Germline V gene lookup returns CDR1 MDHEN and CDR2 SYDVKM. The V segment lost 6 bases and the J segment 2 bases; nucleotides outside the gene matches: 10. CDR3 region: CASSSQGQGATNEKLFF. As DNA, the CDR3 is TGTGCCAGCAGCTCCCAGGGACAGGGCGCGACTAATGAAAAACTGTTTTTT.

The chain combines TRBV7-9 with TRBJ2-1; TRBD2 aligns across 9 bases. Germline trimming cut 7 bases from V and 4 bases from J; bases unmatched to any gene: 8. This CDR3 has 15 residues. Germline CDR1 is SEHNR and CDR2 is FQNEAQ (reference sequence). The CDR3 bases are TGTGCCAGCAAATTAAGCGGGGGGCGATACAATGAGCAGTTCTTC. This translates into CASKLSGGRYNEQFF.

This rearrangement joins TRBV3-1 (or the pseudogene TRBV3-2) to TRBJ2-1; 13 bases are shared with TRBD2. The CDR3 has 15 amino acids. The junction had 4 bases not matched to a gene; V was cut back by 2 bases and J by 9 bases. CDR1 LGHDT and CDR2 YNNKEL come from the germline V gene (reference sequence). CDR3 coding DNA: TGTGCCAGCAGCCAACGGACTAGCGGGGGAACTGAGCAGTTCTTC. This gives the protein CASSQRTSGGTEQFF.

The chain is built from TRBV6-6 and TRBJ2-3; D is unresolved. Germline V lookup: CDR1 MNHNY, CDR2 SVGAGI (reference sequence). The CDR3 totals 15 residues. V gave up 1 base and J gave up 6 bases, with 14 bases separating them. CDR3 in amino acids: CASSYWASRADTQYF. CDR3 sequence (DNA): TGTGCCAGCAGTTACTGGGCGTCACGAGCTGATACGCAGTATTTT.

This clone was observed a single time. This sequence joins TRBV19 and TRBJ2-3; perhaps TRBD2 as D (6 bases). CDR3 length equals 15 residues. Trimming took off 4 bases at V and 2 bases at J, with 13 bases between the two ends. Germline CDR1 and CDR2: LNHDA and SQIVND (reference sequence). DNA for the CDR3: TGTGCCAGTAGTAGGCGGGACTTCTACACAGATACGCAGTATTTT. Its protein product is CASSRRDFYTDTQYF. Combining the CDR3 with reference TRBV19 and TRBJ2-3 gives the whole variable domain DGGITQSPKYLFRKEGQNVTLSCEQNLNHDAMYWYRQDPGQGLRLIYYSQIVNDFQKGDIAEGYSVSREKKESFPLTVTSAQKNPTAFYLCASSRRDFYTDTQYFGPGTRLTVL.

This clone was seen just once. The chain employs TRBV11-3 and TRBJ2-1; 7 bases agree with TRBD2. The V gene end was trimmed by 5 bases and the J gene end by 5 bases; junction bases not matched to a gene: 9. Germline V gene data show CDR1 as SGHNT and CDR2 as YENEEA. This CDR3 region has 15 residues. CDR3 nucleotide sequence: TGTGCCAGCAGCCAGGGCGGGGGTCTGAACAATGAGCAGTTCTTC. It encodes CASSQGGGLNNEQFF.

This chain uses TRBV7-2 with TRBJ1-2, with 7 nucleotides matching TRBD1. CDR3 length: 15 amino acids. Trimming took 5 bases from V and 2 from J; bases not matched to a gene: 8. Germline CDR1 is SGHTA and CDR2 is FQGNSA. The CDR3 bases are TGTGCCAGCAGCCCTTTGGGACAGCTAAACTATGGCTACACCTTC. Translation gives CASSPLGQLNYGYTF. Using reference TRBV7-2 and TRBJ1-2 for the parts outside the CDR3, the full variable domain is GAGVSQSPSNKVTEKGKDVELRCDPISGHTALYWYRQSLGQGLEFLIYFQGNSAPDKSGLPSDRFSAERTGGSVSTLTIQRTQQEDSAVYLCASSPLGQLNYGYTFGSGTRLTVV.

The sample holds a few counts of this clone. The gene calls are TRBV18 and TRBJ2-7; weak D call: TRBD1 (5 bases). The CDR3 is 16 amino acids. Looked up from germline, CDR1 is KGHSH and CDR2 is LQKENI. Trimming left V 0 bases short and J 5 bases short, with 17 bases between. Here the CDR3 DNA reads TGTGCCAGCTCACCACCTATGACAGTCCCCCTTAACGAGCAGTACTTC. Encoded protein: CASSPPMTVPLNEQYF. Supplemented by reference TRBV18 and TRBJ2-7, the full variable domain reads NAGVMQNPRHLVRRRGQEARLRCSPMKGHSHVYWYRQLPEEGLKFMVYLQKENIIDESGMPKERFSAEFPKEGPSILRIQQVVRGDSAAYFCASSPPMTVPLNEQYFGPGTRLTVT.

The chain combines TRBV18 with TRBJ2-5, with TRBD2 matching 8 bases. Germline CDR1 and CDR2: KGHSH and LQKENI. With V trimmed by 2 bases and J by 5 bases, 7 bases remained unmatched. The CDR3 is made up of 15 amino acids. The CDR3 region has the DNA TGTGCCAGCTCACCAGCCGGGACTAGGAGCGAGACCCAGTACTTC. Translation: CASSPAGTRSETQYF.

Only one count was recorded for this clone. The V call is TRBV6-5, the J call TRBJ1-2; D call uncertain. Deletions cut 6 bases from V and 8 bases from J, with 22 bases between. The CDR3 runs to 15 residues. CDR1 is MNHEY and CDR2 is SVGAGI in the germline V gene. The chain's CDR3 is CASRPTVVVAKGYTF. The CDR3 DNA follows: TGTGCCAGCAGGCCCACGGTAGTGGTCGCCAAGGGCTACACCTTC.

The CDR3 sequence is CASSLGTLPGNEQFF. The CDR3 DNA sequence: TGCGCCAGCAGCTTGGGGACTTTACCCGGGAATGAGCAGTTCTTC. The chain joins TRBV5-1 to TRBJ2-1, with TRBD2 as a possible D gene (5 bases). Trimming took off 0 bases at V and 7 bases at J, with 14 bases between the two ends. CDR1 is SGHRS and CDR2 is YFSETQ in the germline V gene. This CDR3 has 15 amino acids.

The rearrangement uses TRBV9 and TRBJ2-5, with 10 bases lining up with TRBD2. This CDR3 has 15 residues. Germline CDR1 and CDR2: SGDLS and YYNGEE. With 2 bases clipped from V and 3 bases from J, the junction kept 4 bases outside the gene matches. CDR3 in amino acids: CASSVASGGKETQYF. CDR3 in DNA: TGTGCCAGCAGCGTGGCTAGCGGGGGTAAAGAGACCCAGTACTTC.

The rearrangement joins TRBV7-9 to TRBJ1-1, with 8 bases that match TRBD1. The CDR3 is 16 residues long. CDR1 is SEHNR and CDR2 is FQNEAQ in the germline V gene (reference sequence). V lost 5 bases to trimming and J lost 1 base; unmatched junction nucleotides: 9. The CDR3 sequence is CASSPSGQGTNTEAFF. The CDR3 coding sequence is TGTGCCAGCAGCCCATCTGGACAGGGTACGAACACTGAAGCTTTCTTT. The complete variable domain, with remaining parts taken from reference TRBV7-9 and TRBJ1-1, reads DTGVSQNPRHKITKRGQNVTFRCDPISEHNRLYWYRQTLGQGPEFLTYFQNEAQLEKSRLLSDRFSAERPKGSFSTLEIQRTEQGDSAMYLCASSPSGQGTNTEAFFGQGTRLTVV.

This clone has just a few counts. This chain connects TRBV11-2 to TRBJ1-2; perhaps TRBD1 as D (6 bases). V lost 5 bases and J lost 4, with 14 bases in between. CDR3 length equals 14 residues. Germline loops: CDR1 SGHAT, CDR2 FQNNGV. CDR3 bases: TGTGCCAGCAGCGAGGGGGGGAAAGCCTATGGCTACACCTTC. This sequence encodes CASSEGGKAYGYTF. The whole variable domain, remainder taken from reference TRBV11-2 and TRBJ1-2, is EAGVAQSPRYKIIEKRQSVAFWCNPISGHATLYWYQQILGQGPKLLIQFQNNGVVDDSQLPKDRFSAERLKGVDSTLKIQPAKLEDSAVYLCASSEGGKAYGYTFGSGTRLTVV.

The chain joins TRBV6-5 to TRBJ1-5; TRBD1 aligns across 8 bases. The germline V gene has CDR1 MNHEY and CDR2 SVGAGI. Trimming cost V 5 bases and J 6 bases; bases outside gene matches: 6. CDR3 length equals 14 residues. The CDR3 bases are TGTGCCAGCAGTCGCGGACAGGGCCCTCAGCCCCAGCATTTT. This encodes CASSRGQGPQPQHF.